Listed here are 23 T cell receptor beta chains from one sample, sequenced in a study of T cell responses to AZD1222 COVID-19 vaccine. Sequencing was performed with immunoSEQ multiplex PCR; in TCRdb, only in-frame clones are kept and a portion is missing. This sample has more than 85,000 clones; 65% to 85% occur once, and the top ten carry 3.5% to 5.5%. The source was peripheral blood, collected on day 0 of AZD1222 vaccination. These receptors were taken from an adult in good health.

The sample holds one count of this clone. J is TRBJ1-1 and V is TRBV7-2; TRBD1 might be the D (6 bases). Trimming took 7 bases from V and 2 from J, leaving 11 bases between them. The CDR3 loop spans 13 amino acids. The germline CDR1 and CDR2 sequences are SGHTA and FQGNSA. This CDR3 is CASNKGGNTEAFF. CDR3 sequence (DNA): TGTGCCAGCAACAAGGGGGGTAACACTGAAGCTTTCTTT.

The sample holds a few counts of this clone. This chain joins TRBV7-9 and TRBJ1-4, with D tentatively TRBD1 (6 bases). The V and J ends lost 4 bases and 6 bases respectively, with 15 bases between them. The CDR3 has 15 amino acids. Per germline, CDR1 SEHNR and CDR2 FQNEAQ (reference sequence). The CDR3 DNA follows: TGTGCCAGCAGCTCGCCAACAGGGAGGGATGAAAAACTGTTTTTT. Protein: CASSSPTGRDEKLFF. The complete variable domain, with remaining parts taken from reference TRBV7-9 and TRBJ1-4, reads DTGVSQNPRHKITKRGQNVTFRCDPISEHNRLYWYRQTLGQGPEFLTYFQNEAQLEKSRLLSDRFSAERPKGSFSTLEIQRTEQGDSAMYLCASSSPTGRDEKLFFGSGTQLSVL.

The chain joins TRBV6-1 to TRBJ1-5; the match to TRBD1 covers 12 bases. CDR3 length equals 16 residues. With V trimmed by 2 bases and J by 7 bases, 6 bases remained unmatched. Germline V gene data show CDR1 as MNHNS and CDR2 as SASEGT. This chain's CDR3 is CASSEMGTGGRQPQHF. The CDR3 DNA sequence: TGTGCCAGCAGTGAAATGGGGACAGGGGGCAGACAGCCCCAGCATTTT.

The chain recombines TRBV5-4 with TRBJ1-2; 9 bases fit TRBD1. This CDR3 is built from 16 residues. The germline V gene encodes CDR1 SGHNT and CDR2 YYREEE (reference sequence). Losses at the gene ends were 0 bases for V and 3 bases for J; bases not matched to a gene: 6. The CDR3 protein is CASSLAGGQGHYGYTF. The CDR3 coding sequence is TGTGCCAGCAGCTTGGCCGGGGGACAGGGCCACTATGGCTACACCTTC.

The chain employs TRBV27 and TRBJ2-7, with 8 bases matching TRBD1. The CDR3 sequence is 13 residues long. The germline gives CDR1 MNHEY, CDR2 SMNVEV (reference sequence). V gave up 10 bases and J gave up 3 bases; unmatched junction bases: 8. Written as DNA, the CDR3 is TGTGCCATCGCCCCGGGACAGGACTACGAGCAGTACTTC. This translates into CAIAPGQDYEQYF.

The chain employs TRBV27 and TRBJ2-6; 8 nucleotides line up with TRBD2. V shed 2 bases, J shed 2 bases, and the junction held 5 bases outside the gene matches. The CDR3 consists of 17 residues. From germline, CDR1 is MNHEY and CDR2 SMNVEV (reference sequence). The CDR3 DNA follows: TGTGCCAGCAGTTTAGGAGCGGGAGCCCCTGGGGCCAACGTCCTGACTTTC. Amino acid sequence: CASSLGAGAPGANVLTF. The whole variable domain, filled in from reference TRBV27 and TRBJ2-6, reads EAQVTQNPRYLITVTGKKLTVTCSQNMNHEYMSWYRQDPGLGLRQIYYSMNVEVTDKGDVPEGYKVSRKEKRNFPLILESPSPNQTSLYFCASSLGAGAPGANVLTFGAGSRLTVL.

This rearrangement joins TRBV29-1 to TRBJ1-4, with a possible D match to TRBD1 (6 bases). The V and J ends lost 6 bases and 13 bases respectively, with 15 bases between them. Germline V gene sequence: CDR1 SQVTM, CDR2 ANQGSEA. This CDR3 is built from 11 residues. This CDR3 reads CSVQYREGLFF. Here the CDR3 DNA reads TGCAGCGTACAATACAGGGAGGGACTGTTTTTT.

The chain employs TRBV6-2 or TRBV6-3 and TRBJ2-5; a possible D gene is TRBD2 (6 bases). The V end lost 0 bases, the J end lost 4 bases, and 12 bases lay between the germline ends. Germline CDR1 MNHEY, CDR2 SVGEGT. This CDR3 has 15 residues. This chain's CDR3 is CASSYSGGTAETQYF. In DNA form, the CDR3 reads TGTGCCAGCAGTTACTCGGGCGGGACGGCAGAGACCCAGTACTTC.

This chain connects TRBV4-1 to TRBJ2-1, with TRBD2 matching 14 bases. After removal of 4 bases from V and 7 bases from J, the junction contained 15 bases not matched to a gene. Germline V gives CDR1 MGHRA, CDR2 YSYEKL. The length of the CDR3 is 19 residues. The CDR3 protein is CASSLLGLAGAPPGNEQFF. CDR3 DNA sequence: TGCGCCAGCAGCCTTCTGGGACTAGCGGGGGCCCCCCCAGGTAATGAGCAGTTCTTC.

The gene calls are TRBV5-1 and TRBJ2-7; unclear D gene. Trimming removed 4 bases from V and 2 bases from J, with 13 bases in between. The germline gives CDR1 SGHRS, CDR2 YFSETQ. This CDR3 contains 14 residues. The CDR3 sequence is CASSVQEPTYEQYF. Here the CDR3 DNA reads TGCGCCAGCAGCGTCCAAGAACCGACCTACGAGCAGTACTTC.

The chain couples TRBV7-8 to TRBJ1-5; D may be TRBD1 (6 bases). Trimming pared 1 base from V and 4 bases from J, leaving 11 bases between. CDR3 length equals 15 residues. CDR1 and CDR2 (germline): SGHVS, FQNEAQ. The CDR3 region is CASSLDRVGNQPQHF. DNA for the CDR3: TGTGCCAGCAGCTTAGACAGGGTTGGGAATCAGCCCCAGCATTTT.

This clone was seen only a few times. The chain joins TRBV7-8 to TRBJ2-7; 11 bases are a match to TRBD1. Germline values: CDR1 SGHVS, CDR2 FQNEAQ. The CDR3 contains 15 residues. Losses at the gene ends were 5 bases for V and 3 bases for J; bases not matched to a gene: 6. The CDR3 loop is CASSHRTGGGYEQYF. The CDR3 DNA reads TGTGCCAGCAGCCATCGGACAGGGGGCGGCTACGAGCAGTACTTC.

In regard to this clone: This specimen includes other DNA sequences encoding the same CDR3. V and J are TRBV28 and TRBJ1-1, with a possible D match to TRBD1 (6 bases). V was cut by 5 bases and J by 6 bases, with 13 bases left in between. The CDR3 loop spans 13 amino acids. The germline V gene has CDR1 MDHEN and CDR2 SYDVKM. CDR3 coding DNA: TGTGCCAGCAGTGCCGGGGGCCGGGCTGAAGCTTTCTTT. Protein: CASSAGGRAEAFF.

This sequence joins TRBV19 and TRBJ1-5, with D possibly matching TRBD1 (5 bases). Germline V gene sequence: CDR1 LNHDA, CDR2 SQIVND (reference sequence). This CDR3 comprises 15 residues. V lost 5 bases to trimming and J lost 7 bases, with 18 bases between them. CDR3 in DNA: TGTGCCAGTAGTCCCGCGATGGGTTGGGGGCAGCCCCAGCATTTT. It yields the protein CASSPAMGWGQPQHF.

The chain links TRBV6-6 to TRBJ1-1; 7 bases match TRBD1. The CDR3 spans 13 residues. In germline, CDR1 is MNHNY, CDR2 SVGAGI (reference sequence). With 5 bases clipped from V and 4 bases from J, the junction kept 4 bases outside the gene matches. The CDR3 bases are TGTGCCAGCAGTCTCCAGGGGGGCACTGAAGCTTTCTTT. It is translated as CASSLQGGTEAFF.

Comment on this clone: This specimen includes other DNA sequences encoding the same CDR3. The chain joins TRBV28 to TRBJ1-4; 10 bases fit TRBD1. The CDR3 is made up of 15 amino acids. Trimming took 2 bases from V and 6 from J; bases not matched to a gene: 3. The V gene's germline CDR1 is MDHEN and CDR2 SYDVKM. The CDR3 sequence is CASSLAGTGDEKLFF. The CDR3 DNA reads TGTGCCAGCAGTTTAGCCGGGACAGGGGATGAAAAACTGTTTTTT.

The rearrangement joins TRBV19 to TRBJ1-1; possibly TRBD1 for D (5 bases). Looked up from germline, CDR1 is LNHDA and CDR2 is SQIVND (reference sequence). V lost 3 bases and J lost 5, with 13 bases in between. The CDR3 covers 14 residues. CDR3 residues: CASSMPGLMTEAFF. The CDR3 DNA is TGTGCCAGTAGTATGCCAGGGTTGATGACTGAAGCTTTCTTT.

V and J are TRBV5-6 and TRBJ1-6; 12 bases are a match to TRBD1. Per germline, CDR1 SGHDT and CDR2 YYEEEE. The CDR3 covers 15 residues. J lost 8 bases, V lost 3 bases, and 3 bases had no gene match. CDR3 loop: CASSWDRGQDSPLHF. DNA of the CDR3: TGTGCCAGCAGCTGGGACAGGGGGCAGGATTCACCCCTCCACTTT.

This rearrangement joins TRBV12-3 or TRBV12-4 to TRBJ2-7; 8 positions match TRBD1. The CDR3 totals 13 residues. V was clipped by 6 bases and J by 6 bases; unmatched bases: 7. For the CDR3, the DNA is TGTGCCAGCAGAAAGGACAGGGCGGGCGAGCAGTACTTC. Translation gives CASRKDRAGEQYF.

This clone turned up a few times. The rearrangement uses TRBV5-6 and TRBJ1-6; D is possibly TRBD1 (5 bases). The CDR3 spans 15 residues. Germline V gene lookup returns CDR1 SGHDT and CDR2 YYEEEE. With 0 bases removed from V and 3 bases from J, the gap between germline ends came to 7 bases. This CDR3 is CASSLGQLYNSPLHF. As DNA, the CDR3 is TGTGCCAGCAGCTTGGGACAGCTCTATAATTCACCCCTCCACTTT.

The V and J genes are TRBV6-4 and TRBJ2-1, with 9 bases identical to TRBD1. CDR1 is MRHNA, CDR2 SNTAGT, per germline. The CDR3 extends over 14 amino acids. Losses at the gene ends were 6 bases for V and 4 bases for J; bases not matched to a gene: 4. CDR3 in amino acids: CASRPGQGYNEQFF. CDR3 DNA sequence: TGTGCCAGCAGACCGGGACAGGGATACAATGAGCAGTTCTTC.

This clone was observed a few times. V gene TRBV7-2 combines with J gene TRBJ2-6; 8 positions agree with TRBD1. J was trimmed by 0 bases and V by 4 bases; bases with no gene match: 8. This CDR3 region has 18 residues. Germline-derived CDR1 and CDR2 are SGHTA and FQGNSA. The CDR3 sequence is CASSSGQGQTSGANVLTF. For the CDR3, the DNA is TGTGCCAGCAGCTCCGGACAGGGACAGACCTCTGGGGCCAACGTCCTGACTTTC.

The gene calls are TRBV10-3 and TRBJ2-1, with 7 bases fitting TRBD2. Trimming at V came to 3 bases and at J to 5 bases, leaving 4 bases not matched to a gene. CDR3 length equals 14 residues. CDR1 and CDR2 (germline): ENHRY, SYGVKD. CDR3 loop: CAISEGRGNNEQFF. The CDR3 DNA reads TGTGCCATCAGTGAAGGGCGGGGGAACAATGAGCAGTTCTTC.